This T cell receptor beta chain was captured by sequencing in a study of CD8 T cells in Susac syndrome. Reverse transcription used roughly 0.5 to 1 ug RNA and random hexamers. Coverage of TCR beta CDR3 amplification by immunoSEQ multiplex PCR extended to 54 Vbeta and 13 Jbeta. TCRdb re-called the immunoSEQ multiplex PCR reads with MiXCR, one entry per CDR3 protein. This sample has about 300,000 distinct CDR3 sequences, with approximately 89% found just once. The authors carried out high-throughput sequencing of TCR beta. They applied it to CD8+ and CD4+ T cells obtained from blood. While CD8+ and CD4+ T cells were isolated negatively, TEMRA cells were enriched by FACS. Germline V gene sequence: CDR1 SQVTM, CDR2 ANQGSEA. The CDR3 has 13 residues. V was trimmed by 2 bases and J by 10 bases, leaving 14 bases between them.

This TCR was recovered from a human donor with multiple sclerosis. Sample: CD8+ T cells from PBMCs. The rearrangement links TRBV29-1 to TRBJ1-4, with D maybe TRBD1 (5 bases). The CDR3 spells CSVEPRGDGKLFF. CDR3 DNA sequence: TGCAGCGTTGAACCCCGGGGCGATGGAAAACTGTTTTTT.